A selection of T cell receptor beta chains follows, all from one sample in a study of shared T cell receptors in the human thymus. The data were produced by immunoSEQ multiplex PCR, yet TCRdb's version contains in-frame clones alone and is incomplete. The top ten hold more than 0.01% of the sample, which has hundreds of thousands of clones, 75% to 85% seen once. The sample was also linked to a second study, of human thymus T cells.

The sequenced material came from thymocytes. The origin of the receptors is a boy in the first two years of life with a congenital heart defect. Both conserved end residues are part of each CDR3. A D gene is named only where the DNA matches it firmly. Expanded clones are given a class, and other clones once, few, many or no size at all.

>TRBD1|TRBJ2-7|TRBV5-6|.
TGTGCCAGCAGCCTATCCGGGACAGCGAGCTACGAGCAGTACTTC
CASSLSGTASYEQYF
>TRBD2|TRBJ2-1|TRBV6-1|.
TGTGCCAGCAGCGAATCTAGCGGGAGGGCCCCCTACAATGAGCAGTTCTTC
CASSESSGRAPYNEQFF
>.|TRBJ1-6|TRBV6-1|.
TGTGCCAGCCGCTCCTATAATTCACCCCTCCACTTT
CASRSYNSPLHF
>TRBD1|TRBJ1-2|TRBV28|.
TGTGCCAGCCACAGGGGATCCTATGGCTACACCTTC
CASHRGSYGYTF
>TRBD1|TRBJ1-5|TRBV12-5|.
TGTGCTAGTGGCCAAGGACAGGGACAGGGACGGCAGCCCCAGCATTTT
CASGQGQGQGRQPQHF
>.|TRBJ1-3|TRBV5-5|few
TGTGCCAGCAGCTTGGTCTACAGTCGCTCTGGAAACACCATATATTTT
CASSLVYSRSGNTIYF
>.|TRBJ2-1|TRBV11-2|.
TGTGCCAGCAGATTTGCTTGGGCTCCAAGCTCCTACAATGAGCAGTTCTTC
CASRFAWAPSSYNEQFF
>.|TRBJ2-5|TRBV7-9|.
TGTGCCAGCAGCTCCCCGCAAGAGACCCAGTACTTC
CASSSPQETQYF
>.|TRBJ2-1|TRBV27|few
TGTGCCAGCAGTTCCCCTAGGGGCGGGAAGGCGGGCAATGAGCAGTTCTTC
CASSSPRGGKAGNEQFF
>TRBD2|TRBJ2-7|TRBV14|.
TGTGCCAGCAGCCCCAGACTAGCGGGAGCGTACGAGCAGTACTTC
CASSPRLAGAYEQYF
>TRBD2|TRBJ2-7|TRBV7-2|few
TGTGCCAGCAGCTCCCGGACTAGCGGGAGTTACGAGCAGTACTTC
CASSSRTSGSYEQYF
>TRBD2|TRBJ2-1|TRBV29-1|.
TGCAGCGTTCCACCGGGACTAGCGGGAATTGATGAGCAGTTCTTC
CSVPPGLAGIDEQFF
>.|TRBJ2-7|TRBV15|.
TGTGCCACCAGCGGTATAGCGGAAGCCTACTACGAGCAGTACTTC
CATSGIAEAYYEQYF
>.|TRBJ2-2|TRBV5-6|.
TGTGCCAGCAGCTTGCAGGGCCCCGGGGAGCTGTTTTTT
CASSLQGPGELFF
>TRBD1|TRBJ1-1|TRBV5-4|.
TGTGCCAGCAGCTTTGCGGGACAGGGGTTAGGTGGCGGCACTGAAGCTTTCTTT
CASSFAGQGLGGGTEAFF
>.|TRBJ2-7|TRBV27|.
TGTGCCAGCGGCTCTCTGGAGTCCTACGAGCAGTACTTC
CASGSLESYEQYF
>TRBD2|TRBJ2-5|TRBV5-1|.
TGCGCCAGCAGTCCCACTAGCGGGGAAGAGACCCAGTACTTC
CASSPTSGEETQYF
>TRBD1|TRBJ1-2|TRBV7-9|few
TGTGCCAGCAGCTTAGTGGAGACAGGGACTGGCTACACCTTC
CASSLVETGTGYTF
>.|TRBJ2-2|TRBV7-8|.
TGTGCCAGCAGCCCCGACCTTAACGGGGCCGGGGAGCTGTTTTTT
CASSPDLNGAGELFF
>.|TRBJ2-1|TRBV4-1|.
TGCGCCTCAGCGGGTAATAGGGAGCAGTTCTTC
CASAGNREQFF
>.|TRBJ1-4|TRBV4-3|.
TGCGCCAGCAGCCAAGATACGACAGTTGAAAAACTGTTTTTT
CASSQDTTVEKLFF
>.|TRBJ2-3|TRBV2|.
TGTGCCAGCAGACGGACTCCCCCGGCCGAAGATACGCAGTATTTT
CASRRTPPAEDTQYF
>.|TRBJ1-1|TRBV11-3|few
TGTGCCAGCAGCTTAGGAGGGGGGGGCCTGGGCACTGAAGCTTTCTTT
CASSLGGGGLGTEAFF
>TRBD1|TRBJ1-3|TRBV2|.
TGTGCCAGCAGTGCATTGGGACAGTTCTCTTCTGGAAACACCATATATTTT
CASSALGQFSSGNTIYF
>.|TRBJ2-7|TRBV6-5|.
TGTGCCAGCAGTTACTCGGCTGGCAGGGGGCGGGGGGAGCAGTACTTC
CASSYSAGRGRGEQYF
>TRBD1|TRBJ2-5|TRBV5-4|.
TGTGCCAGCAGCTCCGGGACAGGGACAGAGACCCAGTACTTC
CASSSGTGTETQYF
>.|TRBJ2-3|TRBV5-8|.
TGTGCCAGCAGCTTGGACAGGGCCAGCACAGATACGCAGTATTTT
CASSLDRASTDTQYF
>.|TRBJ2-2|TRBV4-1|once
TGCGCCAGCAGCCAAGAGTTCGGTACGGTCGGGGAGCTGTTTTTT
CASSQEFGTVGELFF
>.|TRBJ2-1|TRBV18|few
TGTGCCAGCTCACTACAACGGGAGAAATCCTACAATGAGCAGTTCTTC
CASSLQREKSYNEQFF
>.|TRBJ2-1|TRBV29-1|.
TGCAGCGTTGTACAGGACAGTGCCTACAATGAGCAGTTCTTC
CSVVQDSAYNEQFF
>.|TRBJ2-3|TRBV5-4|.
TGTGCCAGCAGCTTGGAGGCGTTCAGGAGAAGCGGGCCTAGCACAGATACGCAGTATTTT
CASSLEAFRRSGPSTDTQYF
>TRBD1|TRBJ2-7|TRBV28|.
TGTGCCAGCAGTTCCACCCGGGACAGGTTTAACTACGAGCAGTACTTC
CASSSTRDRFNYEQYF
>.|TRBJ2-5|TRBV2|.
TGTGCCAGCAGTGAGCGTAGTGGACCGAGGGACTTC
CASSERSGPRDF
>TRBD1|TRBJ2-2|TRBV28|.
TGTGCCAGCAGCCGAGAGACAGGGGGCGTAAACACCGGGGAGCTGTTTTTT
CASSRETGGVNTGELFF
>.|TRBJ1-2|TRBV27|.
TGTGCCAGCAGTTTTAACAGGGAGACAGACTATGGCTACACCTTC
CASSFNRETDYGYTF
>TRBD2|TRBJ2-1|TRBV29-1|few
TGCAGCGTCGTCGGGACTAGCGGGCTGAATGAGCAGTTCTTC
CSVVGTSGLNEQFF
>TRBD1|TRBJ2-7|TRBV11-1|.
TGTGCCAGCAGCCAACAGGGGACCTACGAGCAGTACTTC
CASSQQGTYEQYF
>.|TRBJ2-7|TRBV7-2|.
TGTGCCAGCAGCTTAGCGGCTAGCGCTTCCTACGAGCAGTACTTC
CASSLAASASYEQYF
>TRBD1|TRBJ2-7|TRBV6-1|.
TGTGCCAGCAGTGAAGCCTGGACAGGGCTGACCTACGAGCAGTACTTC
CASSEAWTGLTYEQYF
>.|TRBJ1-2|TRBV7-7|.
TGTGCTAGCAGCTTAAGAGGGTGGGGAAAAGTCTACACCTTC
CASSLRGWGKVYTF
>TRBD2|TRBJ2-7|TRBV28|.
TGTGCCAGCAGGCTGAGACTAGCGGGAGGGTACGAGCAGTACTTC
CASRLRLAGGYEQYF